The 27 T cell receptor beta chains presented below share a single source sample, sequenced in a study of blood T cell repertoires in COVID-19. The table came from immunoSEQ multiplex PCR; TCRdb's copy has only in-frame clones and leaves some out. The sample carries 100,000 to 150,000 clones, roughly 80% recorded once. Sequenced material: peripheral blood. These receptor sequences come from a man older than 75 with COVID-19, enrolled during active disease.

The rearrangement uses TRBV28 and TRBJ1-1; D gene unclear. Trimming pared 2 bases from V and 1 base from J, leaving 8 bases between. The CDR3 contains 14 residues. Germline V gives CDR1 MDHEN, CDR2 SYDVKM. The DNA for the CDR3 is TGTGCCAGCAGTTTAAACGCAGGGAACACTGAAGCTTTCTTT. This translates into CASSLNAGNTEAFF.

The V gene is TRBV7-8, the J gene TRBJ2-5; 7 bases fit TRBD2. Germline CDR1 reads SGHVS; CDR2 reads FQNEAQ. With V trimmed by 5 bases and J by 4 bases, 10 bases remained unmatched. CDR3 length: 15 amino acids. The CDR3 nucleotides read TGTGCCAGCAGCCGCAGACTAGCTGCGCCAGAGACCCAGTACTTC. It yields the protein CASSRRLAAPETQYF.

This chain connects TRBV18 to TRBJ1-2; unclear D gene. The ends were cut back, 1 base at V and 8 bases at J, with 14 bases in the middle. Germline lookup yields CDR1 KGHSH and CDR2 LQKENI. CDR3 length: 14 amino acids. CDR3: CASSPLSAEGGYTF. The CDR3 bases are TGTGCCAGCTCACCACTTTCGGCTGAGGGAGGCTACACCTTC.

The rearrangement joins TRBV10-2 to TRBJ2-7, with D unresolved. V gave up 4 bases and J gave up 7 bases, with 11 bases separating them. This CDR3 has 12 residues. The germline gives CDR1 WSHSY, CDR2 SAAADI. CDR3 sequence reads: CASSVLSWEQYF. The CDR3 nucleotides are TGCGCCAGCAGTGTACTGAGTTGGGAGCAGTACTTC.

This rearrangement joins TRBV3-1 (or the pseudogene TRBV3-2) to TRBJ2-1; the match to TRBD2 covers 10 bases. The CDR3 consists of 16 residues. The germline gives CDR1 LGHDT, CDR2 YNNKEL (reference sequence). The ends lost 0 bases at V and 2 bases at J; junction bases unmatched: 1. The CDR3 spells CASSQDLAGAYNEQFF. The CDR3, as DNA: TGTGCCAGCAGCCAAGATCTAGCGGGAGCCTACAATGAGCAGTTCTTC.

The rearrangement uses TRBV2 and TRBJ2-5, with D maybe TRBD2 (6 bases). The V gene lost 10 bases and the J gene lost 5 bases, with 14 bases spanning the gap. The germline V gene has CDR1 SNHLY and CDR2 FYNNEI. The CDR3 covers 12 residues. The CDR3 sequence is CATTGVEETQYF. The CDR3 DNA is TGTGCCACTACGGGGGTGGAGGAGACCCAGTACTTC.

This chain joins TRBV14 and TRBJ1-1; perhaps TRBD1 as D (5 bases). Germline lookup yields CDR1 SGHDN and CDR2 FVKESK. The CDR3 contains 13 residues. V was cut by 8 bases and J by 0 bases, with 10 bases left in between. The CDR3 bases are TGTGCCAGCGCCTGGGGGGTGAACACTGAAGCTTTCTTT. The encoded protein is CASAWGVNTEAFF.

The genes are TRBV19 and TRBJ1-1; D is unclear. The CDR3 covers 14 residues. The V and J ends lost 5 bases and 0 bases respectively, with 10 bases between them. Germline CDR1 reads LNHDA; CDR2 reads SQIVND (reference sequence). As DNA, the CDR3 is TGTGCCAGTAGTCGACGGACTGTGAACACTGAAGCTTTCTTT. Protein: CASSRRTVNTEAFF.

The chain recombines TRBV19 with TRBJ1-2, with 7 nucleotides matching TRBD1. This CDR3 has 15 residues. Germline V gene lookup returns CDR1 LNHDA and CDR2 SQIVND (reference sequence). The V gene end was trimmed by 7 bases and the J gene end by 0 bases; junction bases not matched to a gene: 8. DNA for the CDR3: TGTGCCAGTAATCGGGGGACAGAGGCTAACTATGGCTACACCTTC. Its translation: CASNRGTEANYGYTF.

The sample holds one count of this clone. The chain carries TRBV7-2 and TRBJ2-2; the D is unclear. The CDR3 loop spans 14 amino acids. Deletions cut 1 base from V and 6 bases from J, with 9 bases between. Per germline, CDR1 SGHTA and CDR2 FQGNSA. CDR3 sequence: CASSLGLVPGELFF. CDR3 DNA sequence: TGTGCCAGCAGCTTAGGTTTAGTACCCGGGGAGCTGTTTTTT.

This clone was seen only a few times. The chain has TRBV30 and TRBJ2-7; D remains ambiguous. CDR1 is GTSNPN, CDR2 SVGIG, per germline (reference sequence). The CDR3 loop spans 10 amino acids. Trimming removed 5 bases at V and 6 bases at J, with 8 bases between. The DNA of the CDR3 is TGTGCCTGGCTAAAGCGCGAGCAGTACTTC. This gives the protein CAWLKREQYF.

The J gene is TRBJ1-1, the V gene TRBV7-9, with D possibly TRBD1 on 5 matching bases. The germline V and J ends were trimmed by 5 bases and 1 base, with 14 bases remaining between them. Per germline, CDR1 SEHNR and CDR2 FQNEAQ (reference sequence). This CDR3 is built from 15 residues. The chain's CDR3 is CASSPAPQGNTEAFF. DNA for the CDR3: TGTGCCAGCAGCCCCGCACCTCAGGGGAACACTGAAGCTTTCTTT. Full variable domain (rest looked up from reference TRBV7-9 and TRBJ1-1): DTGVSQNPRHKITKRGQNVTFRCDPISEHNRLYWYRQTLGQGPEFLTYFQNEAQLEKSRLLSDRFSAERPKGSFSTLEIQRTEQGDSAMYLCASSPAPQGNTEAFFGQGTRLTVV.

This clone has just a few counts. The chain joins TRBV25-1 to TRBJ2-3; 9 bases match TRBD2. CDR1 is MGHDK, CDR2 SYGVNS, per germline. The V segment lost 3 bases and the J segment 1 base; nucleotides outside the gene matches: 11. This CDR3 comprises 18 residues. The CDR3 DNA follows: TGTGCCAGCAGTGAGGTGGCGGGAGGGTTTTCTGGCACAGATACGCAGTATTTT. It yields the protein CASSEVAGGFSGTDTQYF.

The rearrangement joins TRBV13 to TRBJ1-1; TRBD1 matches 7 bases. The germline V gene has CDR1 PRHDT and CDR2 FYEKMQ (reference sequence). With V trimmed by 5 bases and J by 6 bases, 9 bases remained unmatched. The CDR3 length is 14 residues. Written as DNA, the CDR3 is TGTGCCAGCAGCCCGTTCCAGGGGGTCGCTGAAGCTTTCTTT. Protein: CASSPFQGVAEAFF.

The V call is TRBV3-1 (or the pseudogene TRBV3-2), the J call TRBJ2-2; D is unresolved. Per the germline V gene, CDR1 is LGHDT and CDR2 is YNNKEL (reference sequence). The length of the CDR3 is 15 residues. V gave up 1 base and J gave up 1 base, with 7 bases separating them. CDR3 sequence: CASSQGAGNTGELFF. In DNA, the CDR3 is TGTGCCAGCAGCCAAGGGGCAGGGAACACCGGGGAGCTGTTTTTT.

The chain combines TRBV30 with TRBJ1-6; no reliable D call. Germline CDR1 GTSNPN, CDR2 SVGIG (reference sequence). V was clipped by 2 bases and J by 7 bases, with 18 bases between them. The CDR3 loop spans 16 amino acids. CDR3 in amino acids: CAWSSPGEGENSPLHF. CDR3 nucleotide sequence: TGTGCCTGGAGTTCCCCGGGTGAGGGAGAGAATTCACCCCTCCACTTT. The variable domain in full, with the rest retrieved from reference TRBV30 and TRBJ1-6, is SQTIHQWPATLVQPVGSPLSLECTVEGTSNPNLYWYRQAAGRGLQLLFYSVGIGQISSEVPQNLSASRPQDRQFILSSKKLLLSDSGFYLCAWSSPGEGENSPLHFGNGTRLTVT.

J is TRBJ2-7 and V is TRBV29-1, with 8 bases identical to TRBD2. Trimming cost V 5 bases and J 6 bases; bases outside gene matches: 12. CDR3 length equals 14 residues. The V gene's germline CDR1 is SQVTM and CDR2 ANQGSEA. CDR3 sequence (DNA): TGCAGCGTTTGTACCGGGACTAGTAATCTCGAGCAGTACTTC. It translates to CSVCTGTSNLEQYF.

The genes are TRBV27 and TRBJ1-3; 7 nucleotides line up with TRBD1. The CDR3 is 15 residues long. Germline loops: CDR1 MNHEY, CDR2 SMNVEV (reference sequence). Trimming took 5 bases from V and 4 from J; bases not matched to a gene: 8. CDR3 DNA: TGTGCCAGCAGTGCCCAACAGGGGTGGGGAAACACCATATATTTT. Encoded protein: CASSAQQGWGNTIYF.

This clone was seen a handful of times. The rearrangement uses TRBV10-1 and TRBJ1-2, with 7 nucleotides matching TRBD1. Looked up from germline, CDR1 is WNHNN and CDR2 is SYGVQD (reference sequence). The V and J ends lost 3 bases and 1 base, in that order; junction bases with no gene match: 2. This CDR3 region has 14 residues. As DNA, the CDR3 is TGCGCCAGCAGTGAACAGGGGTTTAACTATGGCTACACCTTC. Translated, it gives CASSEQGFNYGYTF.

This clone was seen more than once but under ten times. The rearrangement links TRBV7-3 to TRBJ2-3; a weak D match, TRBD2 (5 bases). This CDR3 spans 15 amino acids. Germline V lookup: CDR1 SGHTA, CDR2 FQGTGA. V lost 2 bases and J 2 bases, leaving 11 bases between the germline ends. CDR3 protein: CASSLGGTYTDTQYF. The CDR3 coding sequence is TGTGCCAGCAGCTTAGGAGGCACATACACAGATACGCAGTATTTT.

Only a few counts were recorded for this clone. The chain combines TRBV27 with TRBJ2-1; 11 nucleotides agree with TRBD2. Germline V gives CDR1 MNHEY, CDR2 SMNVEV (reference sequence). The CDR3 is 15 residues long. The junction had 4 bases not matched to a gene; V was cut back by 5 bases and J by 4 bases. The CDR3 loop is CASSMTSGTYNEQFF. CDR3 DNA: TGTGCCAGCAGTATGACTAGCGGGACTTACAATGAGCAGTTCTTC.

The V and J genes are TRBV6-6 and TRBJ2-7; D might be TRBD1 (6 bases). Trimming cost V 6 bases and J 4 bases, with 16 bases left between them. CDR3 length: 14 amino acids. Germline loops: CDR1 MNHNY, CDR2 SVGAGI (reference sequence). This CDR3 is CASRAGTHVYEQYF. The DNA for the CDR3 is TGTGCCAGCAGGGCCGGGACACACGTTTACGAGCAGTACTTC.

In DNA, the CDR3 is TGTGCCAGCAGCTCTGAAGGGGACACTGAAGCTTTCTTT. Protein sequence: CASSSEGDTEAFF. The rearrangement joins TRBV11-3 to TRBJ1-1; possible D gene TRBD1, 5 bases. V was shortened by 4 bases and J by 3 bases, with 9 bases between the two germline ends. Germline lookup yields CDR1 SGHNT and CDR2 YENEEA. This CDR3 comprises 13 residues. Looking up the rest from reference TRBV11-3 and TRBJ1-1 gives the full variable domain: EAGVVQSPRYKIIEKKQPVAFWCNPISGHNTLYWYLQNLGQGPELLIRYENEEAVDDSQLPKDRFSAERLKGVDSTLKIQPAELGDSAVYLCASSSEGDTEAFFGQGTRLTVV.

This rearrangement joins TRBV12-5 to TRBJ2-3; D might be TRBD2 (5 bases). V was pared by 5 bases and J by 5 bases, with 8 bases between. The CDR3 is 12 amino acids. The germline gives CDR1 LGHNT, CDR2 FRNRAP. The CDR3 is CASGLREDTQYF. CDR3 sequence (DNA): TGTGCTAGTGGTCTACGGGAAGATACGCAGTATTTT.

In DNA, the CDR3 is TGTGCCACCAGCTTAGGGGACACAGATACGCAGTATTTT. Its protein product is CATSLGDTDTQYF. The chain uses TRBV15 and TRBJ2-3; tentatively, D is TRBD1 (5 bases). The CDR3 sequence is 13 residues long. CDR1 and CDR2 from the germline V gene are LNHNV and YYDKDF (reference sequence). The V end was cut by 5 bases, the J end by 2 bases, with 8 bases between.

Of note for this clone: A read error may account for a junction end that differs from germline. The chain couples TRBV7-9 to TRBJ2-3, with 10 nucleotides matching TRBD1. CDR3 length: 15 residues. Germline V gives CDR1 SEHNR, CDR2 FQNEAQ (reference sequence). DNA of the CDR3: TGTGCCAGCGGCTTGGGGACAGGGGGCACAGATACGCAGTATTTT. Its translation: CASGLGTGGTDTQYF.

The rearrangement links TRBV19 to TRBJ2-1; a possible D gene is TRBD2 (6 bases). With 7 bases removed from V and 8 bases from J, the gap between germline ends came to 18 bases. Looked up from germline, CDR1 is LNHDA and CDR2 is SQIVND (reference sequence). CDR3 length equals 14 residues. CDR3 sequence: CASKGAGAGDEQFF. The CDR3 nucleotides read TGTGCCAGTAAGGGAGCGGGCGCCGGGGATGAGCAGTTCTTC.